This passage covers 15 T cell receptor beta chains from one sample sequenced in a study of shared clonotypes between healthy human individuals. Naive CD8 cells, CD45RO-negative and positively selected for CCR7, excluded terminally differentiated effector memory CD45RA+ cells. The repertoire was sequenced with immunoSEQ multiplex PCR; TCRdb's copy has only in-frame clones and lacks some. This table has approximately 740,000 clones, 90% to 95% appearing once. Sequencing was performed on naive CD8+ T cells sorted from blood. The receptor set was obtained from a man in his thirties or forties in good health.

As concerns this clone: Within the sample, other DNA sequences also encode this same CDR3. This chain links TRBV6-5 with TRBJ2-1; tentative D call: TRBD2 (5 bases). The germline V gene encodes CDR1 MNHEY and CDR2 SVGAGI. Trimming removed 0 bases at V and 0 bases at J, with 9 bases between. This CDR3 is 16 amino acids long. CDR3 sequence (DNA): TGTGCCAGCAGTTACTCCAGCGGAAGCTCCTACAATGAGCAGTTCTTC. Protein: CASSYSSGSSYNEQFF.

The chain joins TRBV7-8 to TRBJ2-7; no reliable D call. CDR3 size: 13 residues. Germline assignment: CDR1 SGHVS and CDR2 FQNEAQ. Trimming shortened V by 5 bases and J by 0 bases, and 8 bases separated the two germline ends. CDR3 nucleotide sequence: TGTGCCAGCAGCGATACCCTCTCCTACGAGCAGTACTTC. This codes for CASSDTLSYEQYF.

The CDR3: CASSMDIGFSLSGANVLTF. CDR3 coding DNA: TGTGCCAGTAGTATGGACATTGGCTTCTCTCTCTCTGGGGCCAACGTCCTGACTTTC. The rearrangement uses TRBV19 and TRBJ2-6, with D possibly TRBD1 on 5 matching bases. V was shortened by 3 bases and J by 0 bases, with 18 bases between the two germline ends. This CDR3 contains 19 residues. Germline CDR1 is LNHDA and CDR2 is SQIVND (reference sequence).

This chain joins TRBV4-1 and TRBJ1-1; D remains ambiguous. Trimming took 1 base from V and 4 from J, leaving 1 base between them. From germline, CDR1 is MGHRA and CDR2 YSYEKL. CDR3 length equals 11 residues. CDR3 bases: TGCGCCAGCAGCCAAGGCACTGAAGCTTTCTTT. Residues: CASSQGTEAFF.

The chain is built from TRBV7-8 and TRBJ2-1; 7 nucleotides align to TRBD1. Germline assignment: CDR1 SGHVS and CDR2 FQNEAQ. J lost 4 bases, V lost 0 bases, and 9 bases had no gene match. CDR3 length: 17 residues. As DNA, the CDR3 is TGTGCCAGCAGCTTAGCGTTTCCCCGACAGGGATACAATGAGCAGTTCTTC. As protein: CASSLAFPRQGYNEQFF.

The rearrangement uses TRBV28 and TRBJ1-5, with D possibly matching TRBD1 (6 bases). Trimming removed 6 bases from V and 7 bases from J, with 13 bases in between. This CDR3 region has 13 residues. Germline V gives CDR1 MDHEN, CDR2 SYDVKM. CDR3 in amino acids: CASRNPDSQPQHF. The CDR3 bases are TGTGCCAGCAGAAACCCGGACAGCCAGCCCCAGCATTTT.

This sequence joins TRBV11-2 and TRBJ2-1; D is undetermined. Trimming took off 10 bases at V and 3 bases at J, with 16 bases between the two ends. This CDR3 comprises 14 residues. Germline loops: CDR1 SGHAT, CDR2 FQNNGV. The DNA for the CDR3 is TGTGCCACCATACCCCTAACAGACTACAATGAGCAGTTCTTC. It translates to CATIPLTDYNEQFF.

The chain joins TRBV27 to TRBJ2-3; D not certain. Germline V gene data show CDR1 as MNHEY and CDR2 as SMNVEV (reference sequence). This CDR3 comprises 15 residues. V lost 4 bases, J lost 0 bases, and 11 bases lay in between. The chain's CDR3 is CASSSYTTSTDTQYF. DNA for the CDR3: TGTGCCAGCAGTTCCTACACGACTAGCACAGATACGCAGTATTTT.

V usage is TRBV7-9 and J usage is TRBJ1-1; 10 bases fit TRBD1. The ends lost 2 bases at V and 3 bases at J; junction bases unmatched: 6. Germline V gene sequence: CDR1 SEHNR, CDR2 FQNEAQ (reference sequence). CDR3 length: 16 amino acids. The CDR3 DNA is TGTGCCAGCAGCTTACCGGGACAGGGGAGGGACACTGAAGCTTTCTTT. Encoded protein: CASSLPGQGRDTEAFF.

The J gene is TRBJ2-7, the V gene TRBV18, with unresolved D. Trimming pared 0 bases from V and 2 bases from J, leaving 8 bases between. This CDR3 comprises 14 residues. Germline V gives CDR1 KGHSH, CDR2 LQKENI. CDR3 sequence (DNA): TGTGCCAGCTCACCACCGACAAAGACCTACGAGCAGTACTTC. It codes for CASSPPTKTYEQYF.

This chain joins TRBV27 and TRBJ1-1, with a possible D match to TRBD1 (5 bases). The length of the CDR3 is 13 residues. V lost 5 bases and J lost 1, with 8 bases in between. Germline-derived CDR1 and CDR2 are MNHEY and SMNVEV (reference sequence). CDR3 sequence (DNA): TGTGCCAGCAGTCGGGGGAGGAACACTGAAGCTTTCTTT. Translation gives CASSRGRNTEAFF.

The genes are TRBV6-5 and TRBJ1-2; TRBD1 aligns across 9 bases. Trimming at V came to 4 bases and at J to 4 bases, leaving 4 bases not matched to a gene. Germline lookup yields CDR1 MNHEY and CDR2 SVGAGI. CDR3 size: 14 residues. Here the CDR3 DNA reads TGTGCCAGCAGTTTACAGGGGGCTTTCTATGGCTACACCTTC. This codes for CASSLQGAFYGYTF.

This clone was recorded at least ten times. The rearrangement uses TRBV7-9 and TRBJ2-2, with 8 bases matching TRBD1. This CDR3 contains 15 residues. Germline CDR1 and CDR2: SEHNR and FQNEAQ (reference sequence). J lost 5 bases, V lost 5 bases, and 7 bases had no gene match. The CDR3 spells CASSLNRQGTGELFF. Here the CDR3 DNA reads TGTGCCAGCAGCCTCAACAGACAGGGGACCGGGGAGCTGTTTTTT.

The gene calls are TRBV11-2 and TRBJ1-3; no firm D call. The germline V gene encodes CDR1 SGHAT and CDR2 FQNNGV. CDR3 length: 17 amino acids. Trimming removed 1 base from V and 0 bases from J, with 13 bases in between. The CDR3 coding sequence is TGTGCCAGCAGCTTAGCTGGCGGGATCAACTCTGGAAACACCATATATTTT. Its protein product is CASSLAGGINSGNTIYF.

The J gene is TRBJ2-7, the V gene TRBV11-3, with D possibly being TRBD2 (6 bases). The CDR3 runs to 14 residues. Germline V gene data show CDR1 as SGHNT and CDR2 as YENEEA. V dropped 5 bases and J dropped 5 bases, with 16 bases sitting between them. This chain's CDR3 is CASSDGGRRDEQYF. For the CDR3, the DNA is TGTGCCAGCAGCGACGGGGGTAGGCGGGACGAGCAGTACTTC.